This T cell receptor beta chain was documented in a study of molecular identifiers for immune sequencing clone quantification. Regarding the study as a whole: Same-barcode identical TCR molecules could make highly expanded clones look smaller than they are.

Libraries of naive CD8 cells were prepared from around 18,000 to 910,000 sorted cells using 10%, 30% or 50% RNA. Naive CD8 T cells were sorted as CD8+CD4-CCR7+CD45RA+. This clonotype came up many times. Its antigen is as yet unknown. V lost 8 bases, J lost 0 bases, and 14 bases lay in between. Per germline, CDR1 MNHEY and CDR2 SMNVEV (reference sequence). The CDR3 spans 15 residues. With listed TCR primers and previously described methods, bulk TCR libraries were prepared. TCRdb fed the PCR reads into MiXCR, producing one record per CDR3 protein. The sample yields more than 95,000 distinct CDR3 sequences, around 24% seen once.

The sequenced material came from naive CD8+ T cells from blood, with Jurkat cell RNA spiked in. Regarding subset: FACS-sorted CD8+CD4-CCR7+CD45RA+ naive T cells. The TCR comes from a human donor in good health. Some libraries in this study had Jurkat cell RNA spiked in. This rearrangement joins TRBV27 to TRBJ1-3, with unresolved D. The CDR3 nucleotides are TGTGCCAGCGGATCCTCGGGTTCCTCTGGAAACACCATATATTTT. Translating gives CASGSSGSSGNTIYF.